The 32 T cell receptor beta chains below all came from one sample that was sequenced in a study of T cells in Graves' hyperthyroidism and ophthalmopathy. Amplified regions were TCR beta CDR3 sequences from RNA transcripts. The TCR CDR3 was amplified in a first-round RT-PCR using the HTBI primer set. TCRdb passed the multiplex PCR reads through MiXCR, listing each CDR3 protein once. The sample has 450,000 to 600,000 distinct CDR3 sequences, approximately 15% seen once. Sequenced: blood. These receptors were collected from a woman aged 40 to 55 with Graves' hyperthyroidism.

The V and J genes are TRBV7-3 and TRBJ2-3, with 7 bases aligning to TRBD2. CDR1 and CDR2 (germline): SGHTA, FQGTGA. The CDR3 runs to 13 residues. J lost 2 bases, V lost 6 bases, and 2 bases had no gene match. CDR3 in amino acids: CASSTSVTDTQYF. In DNA, the CDR3 is TGTGCCAGCAGTACTAGCGTCACAGATACGCAGTATTTT.

J is TRBJ2-6 and V is TRBV6-6, with D tentatively TRBD2 (6 bases). The V end lost 0 bases, the J end lost 15 bases, and 12 bases lay between the germline ends. The CDR3 is 13 amino acids. Germline V CDR1 and CDR2: MNHNY, SVGAGI (reference sequence). CDR3 residues: CASSYSGWRALTF. DNA of the CDR3: TGTGCCAGCAGTTACTCGGGTTGGAGGGCCCTGACTTTC.

This clonotype has at least ten counts. J is TRBJ2-7 and V is TRBV11-1, with 8 bases lining up with TRBD2. Per the germline V gene, CDR1 is SGHAT and CDR2 is FQDESV (reference sequence). V lost 4 bases to trimming and J lost 6 bases; unmatched junction nucleotides: 14. The CDR3 is 16 amino acids. The CDR3 region is CASSSAPSLAGLEQYF. CDR3 bases: TGTGCCAGCAGCTCCGCCCCGAGCCTAGCGGGTCTCGAGCAGTACTTC.

In this sample, this clonotype turned up many times. The V gene is TRBV6-8, the J gene TRBJ2-5; tentatively, D is TRBD1 (6 bases). Trimming removed 6 bases from V and 5 bases from J, with 19 bases in between. Germline assignment: CDR1 MNHGY and CDR2 SAAAGT. CDR3 size: 15 residues. The CDR3 sequence is CASSPTGKLQETQYF. DNA of the CDR3: TGTGCCAGCAGCCCTACAGGGAAGTTGCAGGAGACCCAGTACTTC.

This clonotype was counted many times. The chain carries TRBV28 and TRBJ1-3; unclear D gene. V was cut by 5 bases and J by 4 bases, with 12 bases left in between. This CDR3 comprises 14 residues. Germline CDR1 is MDHEN and CDR2 is SYDVKM. The CDR3 loop reads CASSGWPGGNTIYF. As DNA, the CDR3 is TGTGCCAGCAGTGGTTGGCCGGGGGGAAACACCATATATTTT.

This clonotype was counted between two and nine times. The gene calls are TRBV30 and TRBJ2-7; 7 bases are a match to TRBD1. The V segment lost 4 bases and the J segment 4 bases; nucleotides outside the gene matches: 10. The CDR3 consists of 14 residues. Germline V gene sequence: CDR1 GTSNPN, CDR2 SVGIG (reference sequence). The CDR3 DNA reads as TGTGCCTGGACGTCAGGGGGACAGAGATACGAGCAGTACTTC. It codes for CAWTSGGQRYEQYF. Variable domain in full (rest from reference TRBV30 and TRBJ2-7): SQTIHQWPATLVQPVGSPLSLECTVEGTSNPNLYWYRQAAGRGLQLLFYSVGIGQISSEVPQNLSASRPQDRQFILSSKKLLLSDSGFYLCAWTSGGQRYEQYFGPGTRLTVT.

V is TRBV9 and J is TRBJ1-4; 7 bases are shared with TRBD1. The CDR3 runs 15 residues. J lost 8 bases, V lost 3 bases, and 10 bases had no gene match. The germline CDR1 and CDR2 sequences are SGDLS and YYNGEE. CDR3: CASSGGQASREKLFF. The CDR3 nucleotides are TGTGCCAGCAGCGGCGGACAGGCATCTAGGGAAAAACTGTTTTTT.

This clonotype was observed a handful of times. The chain employs TRBV6-5 and TRBJ1-4; no firm D call. Germline V gene lookup returns CDR1 MNHEY and CDR2 SVGAGI. Trimming removed 0 bases from V and 8 bases from J, with 10 bases in between. The CDR3 extends over 14 amino acids. The CDR3 loop reads CASSYSAFREKLFF. For the CDR3, the DNA is TGTGCCAGCAGTTACTCAGCCTTTCGAGAAAAACTGTTTTTT.

Many counts were recorded for this clonotype. This rearrangement joins TRBV24-1 to TRBJ2-1; 12 bases are shared with TRBD2. The germline V gene encodes CDR1 KGHDR and CDR2 SFDVKD. The CDR3 sequence is 18 residues long. Trimming took 3 bases from V and 3 from J; bases not matched to a gene: 8. Written as DNA, the CDR3 is TGTGCCACCAGTGATACCGGGACTAGCGGGTTTTACTACAATGAGCAGTTCTTC. Amino acids: CATSDTGTSGFYYNEQFF.

The chain employs TRBV13 and TRBJ2-7, with D tentatively TRBD1 or TRBD2 (5 bases each). V was cut by 2 bases and J by 0 bases, with 20 bases left in between. Germline V CDR1 and CDR2: PRHDT, FYEKMQ (reference sequence). CDR3 length: 18 residues. CDR3 residues: CASSLLKDRATSSYEQYF. The DNA of the CDR3 is TGTGCCAGCAGCTTATTGAAAGACAGAGCAACTAGCTCCTACGAGCAGTACTTC.

The rearrangement uses TRBV6-2 or TRBV6-3 and TRBJ2-2; 13 bases map to TRBD2. Germline lookup yields CDR1 MNHEY and CDR2 SVGEGT. V dropped 0 bases and J dropped 1; count of bases not matched to a gene: 5. The CDR3 is made up of 19 amino acids. This CDR3 reads CASSYSWTSGRLNTGELFF. The CDR3, as DNA: TGTGCCAGCAGTTACTCGTGGACTAGCGGGAGATTGAACACCGGGGAGCTGTTTTTT.

This clonotype was picked up many times. V usage is TRBV3-1 and J usage is TRBJ2-2, with D possibly matching TRBD2 (6 bases). This CDR3 is built from 16 residues. CDR1 is LGHDT and CDR2 is YNNKEL in the germline V gene (reference sequence). Trimming cost V 1 base and J 1 base, with 10 bases left between them. In nucleotides, the CDR3 is TGTGCCAGCAGCCAAGCCCATAGCGGGAACACCGGGGAGCTGTTTTTT. This gives the protein CASSQAHSGNTGELFF.

This clonotype showed up just a few times. The rearrangement links TRBV28 to TRBJ2-4; TRBD1 or TRBD2 may be the D gene (6 bases each). CDR3 length: 16 residues. The V end lost 5 bases, the J end lost 5 bases, and 19 bases lay between the germline ends. The germline CDR1 and CDR2 sequences are MDHEN and SYDVKM. The CDR3 reads CASSPPWGAGENIQYF. Here the CDR3 DNA reads TGTGCCAGCAGTCCTCCTTGGGGGGCAGGGGAAAACATTCAGTACTTC.

The table lists this clonotype with a count of one. A much larger clone lies a single base off, so this may be a read error. The rearrangement uses TRBV20-1 and TRBJ2-2; TRBD2 is a possible D gene (5 bases). V was shortened by 1 base and J by 3 bases, with 12 bases between the two germline ends. Germline V gene lookup returns CDR1 DFQATT and CDR2 SNEGSKA (reference sequence). The CDR3 totals 15 residues. The CDR3: CSARASSGDTGELFF. The DNA for the CDR3 is TGCAGTGCTAGAGCTAGCTCCGGCGACACCGGGGAGCTGTTTTTT.

On this clonotype: The junction differs from germline at one of its ends, possibly a read error. This rearrangement joins TRBV9 to TRBJ2-1, with D hard to call. This CDR3 region has 14 residues. The germline V gene has CDR1 SGDLS and CDR2 YYNGEE. CDR3 DNA sequence: TGTGCCAGCAACGTAGATTGGCAGACCAATGAGCAGTTCTTC. It yields the protein CASNVDWQTNEQFF.

This clonotype was seen more than once but under ten times. The J gene is TRBJ2-5, the V gene TRBV10-3, with 10 bases that match TRBD2. There are 17 residues in the CDR3. Germline V gene lookup returns CDR1 ENHRY and CDR2 SYGVKD. Germline trimming cut 11 bases from V and 3 bases from J; bases unmatched to any gene: 18. CDR3 loop: CAAGTQGLAEGEETQYF. CDR3 DNA sequence: TGTGCCGCCGGGACTCAAGGACTAGCGGAGGGGGAAGAGACCCAGTACTTC.

The rearrangement links TRBV7-9 to TRBJ2-5; a weak D match, TRBD2 (7 bases). The germline V and J ends were trimmed by 2 bases and 2 bases, with 12 bases remaining between them. Germline V gene lookup returns CDR1 SEHNR and CDR2 FQNEAQ (reference sequence). CDR3 size: 15 residues. The CDR3 DNA reads as TGTGCCAGCAGCTTACTCGGGGGGCAACAAGAGACCCAGTACTTC. It translates to CASSLLGGQQETQYF.

The chain carries TRBV27 and TRBJ2-1, with TRBD2 identical over 9 bases. Germline CDR1 MNHEY, CDR2 SMNVEV (reference sequence). This CDR3 spans 19 amino acids. With V trimmed by 3 bases and J by 0 bases, 12 bases remained unmatched. CDR3 region: CASSFSPGTSSSSYNEQFF. CDR3 DNA sequence: TGTGCCAGCAGTTTTTCCCCCGGGACTAGCTCGAGCTCCTACAATGAGCAGTTCTTC.

This clonotype was detected ten times or more. The rearrangement joins TRBV28 to TRBJ2-1; 13 bases fit TRBD2. Germline-derived CDR1 and CDR2 are MDHEN and SYDVKM. The J segment lost 0 bases and the V segment lost 5 bases, leaving 13 bases of the junction unmatched. The CDR3 consists of 20 residues. Here the CDR3 reads CASSPLWTSGRSSSYNEQFF. The CDR3 DNA sequence: TGTGCCAGCAGTCCACTTTGGACTAGCGGGAGATCCAGCTCCTACAATGAGCAGTTCTTC. Based on the CDR3 plus reference TRBV28 and TRBJ2-1, the full variable domain is DVKVTQSSRYLVKRTGEKVFLECVQDMDHENMFWYRQDPGLGLRLIYFSYDVKMKEKGDIPEGYSVSREKKERFSLILESASTNQTSMYLCASSPLWTSGRSSSYNEQFFGPGTRLTVL.

This clonotype was picked up many times. The V call is TRBV27, the J call TRBJ2-7; TRBD2 matches at 10 bases. V lost 5 bases to trimming and J lost 6 bases; unmatched junction nucleotides: 19. This CDR3 spans 18 amino acids. The germline V gene has CDR1 MNHEY and CDR2 SMNVEV (reference sequence). The CDR3 DNA follows: TGTGCCAGCAGTCCCCTCGGACTAGCGGAGGACCCTGGGGTCGAGCAGTACTTC. This codes for CASSPLGLAEDPGVEQYF.

The sample holds many counts of this clonotype. The gene calls are TRBV28 and TRBJ1-1, with 7 bases fitting TRBD1. This CDR3 region has 13 residues. Trimming cost V 6 bases and J 4 bases; bases outside gene matches: 5. Germline V CDR1 and CDR2: MDHEN, SYDVKM. The CDR3 region is CASRTPGGTEAFF. Written as DNA, the CDR3 is TGTGCCAGCAGAACACCAGGGGGCACTGAAGCTTTCTTT.

This chain links TRBV3-1 with TRBJ2-5; 13 nucleotides match TRBD2. This CDR3 comprises 15 residues. The V gene's germline CDR1 is LGHDT and CDR2 YNNKEL (reference sequence). V trimming: 6 bases; J trimming: 5 bases; junction bases outside the gene matches: 6. The CDR3: CASRETSGRSETQYF. The CDR3 region has the DNA TGTGCCAGCAGAGAGACTAGCGGGAGGTCGGAGACCCAGTACTTC.

The count of this clonotype is one. The chain carries TRBV7-2 and TRBJ2-1, with D possibly TRBD2 on 5 matching bases. Deletions cut 4 bases from V and 5 bases from J, with 15 bases between. CDR3 length equals 15 residues. Germline CDR1 is SGHTA and CDR2 is FQGNSA. The CDR3 nucleotides read TGTGCCAGCAGCTACCGCTTGAGGGAAGACAATGAGCAGTTCTTC. It is translated as CASSYRLREDNEQFF.

This clonotype was counted many times. V is TRBV24-1 and J is TRBJ2-3; possible D gene TRBD1, 6 bases. The CDR3 has 16 residues. Trimming cost V 1 base and J 1 base, with 11 bases left between them. Germline V CDR1 and CDR2: KGHDR, SFDVKD. The DNA for the CDR3 is TGTGCCACCAGTGATTTTATACAGGGCGGCACAGATACGCAGTATTTT. It codes for CATSDFIQGGTDTQYF.

This clonotype appeared many times. The J gene is TRBJ2-4, the V gene TRBV18; 8 positions agree with TRBD2. This CDR3 spans 12 amino acids. V trimming: 6 bases; J trimming: 5 bases; junction bases outside the gene matches: 0. Germline CDR1 is KGHSH and CDR2 is LQKENI. The CDR3 nucleotides read TGTGCCAGCTCCGGGGGGGAAAACATTCAGTACTTC. It yields the protein CASSGGENIQYF. Combining the CDR3 with reference TRBV18 and TRBJ2-4 gives the whole variable domain NAGVMQNPRHLVRRRGQEARLRCSPMKGHSHVYWYRQLPEEGLKFMVYLQKENIIDESGMPKERFSAEFPKEGPSILRIQQVVRGDSAAYFCASSGGENIQYFGAGTRLSVL.

This clonotype was recorded many times. V usage is TRBV20-1 and J usage is TRBJ2-2, with TRBD2 matching over 9 bases. Looked up from germline, CDR1 is DFQATT and CDR2 is SNEGSKA (reference sequence). V gave up 1 base and J gave up 4 bases; unmatched junction bases: 4. The CDR3 runs 15 residues. The CDR3 reads CSARGTSVSTGELFF. The CDR3 coding sequence is TGCAGTGCTAGAGGGACTAGCGTGTCCACCGGGGAGCTGTTTTTT.

The chain couples TRBV4-1 to TRBJ1-1; a possible D gene is TRBD1 (6 bases). Trimming took 5 bases from V and 1 from J, leaving 11 bases between them. Germline lookup yields CDR1 MGHRA and CDR2 YSYEKL. The CDR3 is 14 residues long. This CDR3 is CASSLTGSNTEAFF. CDR3 DNA: TGCGCCAGCAGCTTGACAGGTTCGAACACTGAAGCTTTCTTT.

The chain recombines TRBV30 with TRBJ2-1, with D possibly matching TRBD1 (5 bases). CDR3 length: 13 amino acids. The germline V gene has CDR1 GTSNPN and CDR2 SVGIG (reference sequence). V was clipped by 3 bases and J by 9 bases, with 15 bases between them. The CDR3 sequence is CAWSPSGFGEQFF. CDR3 DNA: TGTGCCTGGAGCCCCTCAGGGTTCGGTGAGCAGTTCTTC.

The chain combines TRBV7-8 with TRBJ2-1; TRBD1 might be the D (5 bases). The CDR3 covers 15 residues. In germline, CDR1 is SGHVS, CDR2 FQNEAQ. V was clipped by 2 bases and J by 2 bases, with 10 bases between them. CDR3 amino acids: CASSLTAGPYNEQFF. CDR3 nucleotide sequence: TGTGCCAGCAGCTTAACGGCAGGGCCCTACAATGAGCAGTTCTTC. Using reference TRBV7-8 and TRBJ2-1 for the parts outside the CDR3, the full variable domain is GAGVSQSPRYKVAKRGQDVALRCDPISGHVSLFWYQQALGQGPEFLTYFQNEAQLDKSGLPSDRFFAERPEGSVSTLKIQRTQQEDSAVYLCASSLTAGPYNEQFFGPGTRLTVL.

This clonotype was detected a few times. The V gene is TRBV19, the J gene TRBJ1-1, with D hard to call. The V end lost 7 bases, the J end lost 3 bases, and 6 bases lay between the germline ends. This CDR3 region has 11 residues. Germline CDR1 is LNHDA and CDR2 is SQIVND (reference sequence). CDR3 protein: CASKGHTEAFF. CDR3 nucleotides: TGTGCCAGTAAAGGGCACACTGAAGCTTTCTTT. The full variable domain, its missing parts supplied by reference TRBV19 and TRBJ1-1, is DGGITQSPKYLFRKEGQNVTLSCEQNLNHDAMYWYRQDPGQGLRLIYYSQIVNDFQKGDIAEGYSVSREKKESFPLTVTSAQKNPTAFYLCASKGHTEAFFGQGTRLTVV.

This clonotype was recorded many times. The chain uses TRBV5-1 and TRBJ1-5; D unclear. Germline loops: CDR1 SGHRS, CDR2 YFSETQ. This CDR3 comprises 14 residues. V shed 0 bases and J shed 4 bases, with 8 bases lying between them. CDR3: CASSLEAGNQPQHF. The CDR3 nucleotides read TGCGCCAGCAGCTTGGAGGCGGGGAATCAGCCCCAGCATTTT. The complete variable domain, with remaining parts taken from reference TRBV5-1 and TRBJ1-5, reads KAGVTQTPRYLIKTRGQQVTLSCSPISGHRSVSWYQQTPGQGLQFLFEYFSETQRNKGNFPGRFSGRQFSNSRSEMNVSTLELGDSALYLCASSLEAGNQPQHFGDGTRLSIL.

The V gene is TRBV2, the J gene TRBJ2-1; D is ambiguous. This CDR3 has 13 amino acids. The germline gives CDR1 SNHLY, CDR2 FYNNEI. V was shortened by 7 bases and J by 5 bases, with 12 bases between the two germline ends. The CDR3 DNA reads TGTGCCAGCACTTGGATGAATAACAATGAGCAGTTCTTC. It specifies CASTWMNNNEQFF.